This TCR beta chain was recovered during a study of blood T cell repertoires in COVID-19. Only in-frame clones appear in the TCRdb table, and some are missing; sequencing was by immunoSEQ multiplex PCR. The sample holds around 300,000 clones, around 90% seen once. The CDR3 is 16 amino acids. V gave up 6 bases and J gave up 5 bases; unmatched junction bases: 12. Per the germline V gene, CDR1 is MDHEN and CDR2 is SYDVKM. Recruits, aged roughly 18 to 90 years, lived in 24 US areas. Donors in Cohort 3 counted as recovered after two negative PCRs, clearance, or symptom resolution. V gene TRBV28 combines with J gene TRBJ2-5, with TRBD2 matching 10 bases. The TCR sequence derives from a woman aged 40 to 49 who had recovered from COVID-19. The sample comprised PBMCs or T cells enriched from blood (not recorded which). As DNA, the CDR3 is TGTGCCAGCAGCGAACCGAGCGGGAGGGGTAGCGAGACCCAGTACTTC. This codes for CASSEPSGRGSETQYF.